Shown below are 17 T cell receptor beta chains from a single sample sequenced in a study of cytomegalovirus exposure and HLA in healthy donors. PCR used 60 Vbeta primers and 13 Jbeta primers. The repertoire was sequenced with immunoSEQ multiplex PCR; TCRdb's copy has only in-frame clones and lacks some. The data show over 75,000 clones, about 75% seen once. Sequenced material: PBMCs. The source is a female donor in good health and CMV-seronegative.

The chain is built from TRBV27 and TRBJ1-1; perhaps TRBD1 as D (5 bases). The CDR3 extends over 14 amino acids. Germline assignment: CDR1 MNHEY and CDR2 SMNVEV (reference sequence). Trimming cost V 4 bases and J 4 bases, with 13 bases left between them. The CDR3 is CASSWGFKVTEAFF. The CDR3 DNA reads TGTGCCAGCAGTTGGGGCTTTAAGGTCACTGAAGCTTTCTTT.

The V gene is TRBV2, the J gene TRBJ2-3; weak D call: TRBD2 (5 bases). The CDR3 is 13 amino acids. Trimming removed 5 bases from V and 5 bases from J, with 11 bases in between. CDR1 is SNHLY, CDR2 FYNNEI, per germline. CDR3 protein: CASSPGLRDTQYF. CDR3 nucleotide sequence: TGTGCCAGCAGTCCCGGACTGCGAGATACGCAGTATTTT. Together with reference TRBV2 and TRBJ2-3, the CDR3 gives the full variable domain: EPEVTQTPSHQVTQMGQEVILRCVPISNHLYFYWYRQILGQKVEFLVSFYNNEISEKSEIFDDQFSVERPDGSNFTLKIRSTKLEDSAMYFCASSPGLRDTQYFGPGTRLTVL.

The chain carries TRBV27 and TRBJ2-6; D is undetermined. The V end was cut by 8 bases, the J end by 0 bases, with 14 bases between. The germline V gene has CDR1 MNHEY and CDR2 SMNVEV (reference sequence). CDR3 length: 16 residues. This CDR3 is CASSYFVTSGANVLTF. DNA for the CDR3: TGTGCCAGCTCCTACTTTGTAACCTCTGGGGCCAACGTCCTGACTTTC.

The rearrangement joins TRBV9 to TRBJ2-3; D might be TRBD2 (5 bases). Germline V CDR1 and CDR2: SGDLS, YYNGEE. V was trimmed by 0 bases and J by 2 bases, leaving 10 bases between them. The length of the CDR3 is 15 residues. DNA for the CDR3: TGTGCCAGCAGCGTAGCCCCCGGGGTCACAGATACGCAGTATTTT. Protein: CASSVAPGVTDTQYF.

In DNA form, the CDR3 reads TGTGCCAGCAGCGTAGGACAGGGTTATTCACCCCTCCACTTT. Amino acid sequence: CASSVGQGYSPLHF. The chain recombines TRBV9 with TRBJ1-6, with 7 bases that match TRBD1. The CDR3 has 14 amino acids. V gave up 0 bases and J gave up 8 bases; unmatched junction bases: 2. In germline, CDR1 is SGDLS, CDR2 YYNGEE.

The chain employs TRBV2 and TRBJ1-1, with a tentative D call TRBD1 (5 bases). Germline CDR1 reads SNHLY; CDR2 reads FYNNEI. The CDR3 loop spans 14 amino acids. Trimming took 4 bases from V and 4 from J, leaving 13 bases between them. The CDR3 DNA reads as TGTGCCAGCAGTGCCGACAGCGGGAGCACTGAAGCTTTCTTT. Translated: CASSADSGSTEAFF.

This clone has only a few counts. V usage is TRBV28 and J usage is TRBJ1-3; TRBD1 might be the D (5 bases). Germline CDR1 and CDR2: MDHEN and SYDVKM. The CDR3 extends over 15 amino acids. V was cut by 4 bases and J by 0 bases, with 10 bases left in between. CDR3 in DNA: TGTGCCAGCAGTTCCGGGGGGACCTCTGGAAACACCATATATTTT. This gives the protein CASSSGGTSGNTIYF. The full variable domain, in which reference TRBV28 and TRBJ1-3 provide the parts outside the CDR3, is DVKVTQSSRYLVKRTGEKVFLECVQDMDHENMFWYRQDPGLGLRLIYFSYDVKMKEKGDIPEGYSVSREKKERFSLILESASTNQTSMYLCASSSGGTSGNTIYFGEGSWLTVV.

The CDR3, as DNA: TGTGCCAGCAGCTCAGCTAGCGGGGGGGCGGATACGCAGTATTTT. Translation gives CASSSASGGADTQYF. The chain recombines TRBV28 with TRBJ2-3; 12 bases match TRBD2. The ends lost 6 bases at V and 6 bases at J; junction bases unmatched: 7. This CDR3 comprises 15 residues. Germline-derived CDR1 and CDR2 are MDHEN and SYDVKM.

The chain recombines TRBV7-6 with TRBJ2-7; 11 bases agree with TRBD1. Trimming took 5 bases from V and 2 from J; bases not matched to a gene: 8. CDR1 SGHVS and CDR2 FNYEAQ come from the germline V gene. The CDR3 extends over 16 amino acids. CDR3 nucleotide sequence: TGTGCCAGCAGCCCGGGACAGGGGGTCGATCCCTACGAGCAGTACTTC. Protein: CASSPGQGVDPYEQYF.

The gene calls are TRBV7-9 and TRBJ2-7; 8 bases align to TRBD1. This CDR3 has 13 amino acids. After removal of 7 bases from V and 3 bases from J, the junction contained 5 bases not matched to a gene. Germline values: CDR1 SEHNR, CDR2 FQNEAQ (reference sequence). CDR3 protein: CASIGQGHYEQYF. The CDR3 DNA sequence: TGTGCCAGCATAGGACAGGGCCACTACGAGCAGTACTTC. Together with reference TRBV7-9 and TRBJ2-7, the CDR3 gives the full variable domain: DTGVSQNPRHKITKRGQNVTFRCDPISEHNRLYWYRQTLGQGPEFLTYFQNEAQLEKSRLLSDRFSAERPKGSFSTLEIQRTEQGDSAMYLCASIGQGHYEQYFGPGTRLTVT.

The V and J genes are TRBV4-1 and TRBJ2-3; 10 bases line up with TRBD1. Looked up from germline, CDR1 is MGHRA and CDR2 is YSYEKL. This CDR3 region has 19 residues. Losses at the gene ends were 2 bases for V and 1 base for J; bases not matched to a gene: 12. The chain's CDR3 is CASSQFGTGVRSGTDTQYF. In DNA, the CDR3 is TGCGCCAGCAGCCAATTTGGGACAGGGGTGAGGTCGGGCACAGATACGCAGTATTTT.

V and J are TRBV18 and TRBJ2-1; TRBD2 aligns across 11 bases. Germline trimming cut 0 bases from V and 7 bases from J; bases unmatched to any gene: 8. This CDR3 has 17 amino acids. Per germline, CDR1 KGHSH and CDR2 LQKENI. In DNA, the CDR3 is TGTGCCAGCTCACCACCCGGGCTAGCGGGAGGTTGGAATGAGCAGTTCTTC. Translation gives CASSPPGLAGGWNEQFF.

Here the CDR3 reads CASSLYGGSYNEQFF. CDR3 nucleotide sequence: TGTGCCAGCAGCCTCTACGGGGGCTCCTACAATGAGCAGTTCTTC. The V and J genes are TRBV11-2 and TRBJ2-1; tentative D call: TRBD2 (6 bases). The CDR3 is made up of 15 amino acids. The ends were cut back, 5 bases at V and 0 bases at J, with 11 bases in the middle. Per germline, CDR1 SGHAT and CDR2 FQNNGV.

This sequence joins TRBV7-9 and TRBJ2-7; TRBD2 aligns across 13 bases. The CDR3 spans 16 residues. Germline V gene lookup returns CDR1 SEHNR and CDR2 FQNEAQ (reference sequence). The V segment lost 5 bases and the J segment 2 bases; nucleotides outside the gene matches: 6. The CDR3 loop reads CASSRILAGGTYEQYF. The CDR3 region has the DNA TGTGCCAGCAGCCGAATACTAGCGGGAGGGACCTACGAGCAGTACTTC.

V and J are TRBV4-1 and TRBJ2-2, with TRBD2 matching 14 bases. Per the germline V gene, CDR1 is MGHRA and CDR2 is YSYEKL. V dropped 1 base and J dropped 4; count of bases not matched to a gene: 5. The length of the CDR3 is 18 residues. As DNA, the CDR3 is TGCGCCAGCAGCCAAGGAGGACTAGCGGGAGGAGGCACCGGGGAGCTGTTTTTT. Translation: CASSQGGLAGGGTGELFF.

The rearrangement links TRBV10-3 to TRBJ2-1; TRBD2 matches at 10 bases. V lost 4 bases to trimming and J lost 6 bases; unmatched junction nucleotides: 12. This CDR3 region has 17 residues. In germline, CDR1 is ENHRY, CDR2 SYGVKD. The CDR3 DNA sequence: TGTGCCATCAGTGGAAATGGACTAGCGGATAGACTCAATGAGCAGTTCTTC. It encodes CAISGNGLADRLNEQFF.

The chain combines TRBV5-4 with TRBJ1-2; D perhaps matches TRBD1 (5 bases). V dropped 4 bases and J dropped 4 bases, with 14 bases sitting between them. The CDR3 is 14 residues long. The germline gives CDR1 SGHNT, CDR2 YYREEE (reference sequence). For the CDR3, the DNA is TGTGCCAGCAGCCCGGGGGGGGAACTCTATGGCTACACCTTC. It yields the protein CASSPGGELYGYTF.